The entry below describes one TCR beta chain. Its antigen is as yet unknown. The sample comes from a study of CD8 T cells in ankylosing spondylitis. Study-level results: Within matched ankylosing spondylitis synovial fluid, disease-linked clones were reportedly significantly enriched. Disease-linked clones bore a CD8+ phenotype and were relatively rare in peripheral blood.

The length of the CDR3 is 15 residues. V was shortened by 1 base and J by 3 bases, with 13 bases between the two germline ends. CDR1 is SGHVS, CDR2 FQNEAQ, per germline. TCRdb reanalysed the 5' RACE reads using MiXCR and keeps one entry per CDR3 protein. The sample carries 200,000 to 250,000 distinct CDR3 sequences, around 25% recorded once. The chain has TRBV7-8 and TRBJ2-7; D possibly uses TRBD1 or TRBD2 (5 bases each). This TCR came from a male donor with ankylosing spondylitis or in good health (not recorded which). The sample comprised blood, either unsorted or a sorted T cell fraction (not recorded which). CDR3 residues: CASSLVGTPDYEQYF. CDR3 sequence (DNA): TGTGCCAGCAGCTTAGTCGGGACGCCCGACTACGAGCAGTACTTC.